This T cell receptor (beta chain) derives from a study of cytomegalovirus exposure and HLA in healthy donors. Germline V gene data show CDR1 as SGHDN and CDR2 as FVKESK. The V gene lost 1 base and the J gene lost 8 bases, with 14 bases spanning the gap. This CDR3 comprises 14 residues. Study findings and constraints: In vitro testing confirmed a few CMV-associated chains as specific for CMV antigens. As was reported, the classifier diagnosed cytomegalovirus status with high specificity and sensitivity. Overall, around 150 TCR beta chains were annotated as cytomegalovirus-associated.

As concerns this clone: Its antigen is undetermined.

Clones were sequenced by immunoSEQ multiplex PCR, and TCRdb holds only the in-frame ones, with some missing. Of 250,000 to 350,000 clones in the sample, 86% were seen once. The sample comprised PBMCs. The chain joins TRBV14 to TRBJ1-1; D is perhaps TRBD1 (5 bases). This sequence originates from a woman aged 18-29 years in good health and CMV-seronegative. The CDR3 loop reads CASSQGAGVGEAFF. The CDR3, as DNA: TGTGCCAGCAGCCAAGGCGCGGGGGTCGGCGAAGCTTTCTTT.